These T cell receptor beta chains were read from a single sample in a study of blood T cell repertoires in COVID-19. Produced via immunoSEQ multiplex PCR; TCRdb's table is partial and in-frame only. The table lists roughly 400,000 clones, 88% of them singletons. The specimen sequenced was PBMCs or T cells enriched from blood (not recorded which). The source of these receptors is a woman in her thirties or forties with acute COVID-19. Both conserved end residues are part of each CDR3. The D gene is left open where the match is weak. Where a row states a size, it is once, few, many or the class of an expanded clone; other rows omit it.

v_call	clone_size	j_call	d_call	cdr3_aa	cdr3_nt
TRBV5-1	once	TRBJ2-3	NA	CASSFEVRTDTQYF	TGCGCCAGCAGCTTCGAGGTTAGAACAGATACGCAGTATTTT
TRBV2	NA	TRBJ1-2	TRBD1	CASRETGGFNYGYTF	TGTGCCAGCAGGGAAACAGGGGGCTTTAACTATGGCTACACCTTC
TRBV11-3	few	TRBJ2-2	NA	CASANRGASTGELFF	TGTGCCAGTGCCAATCGGGGGGCCAGCACCGGGGAGCTGTTTTTT
TRBV29-1	NA	TRBJ2-7	NA	CSVVTGLGYEQYF	TGCAGCGTTGTAACAGGGCTGGGCTACGAGCAGTACTTC
TRBV9	NA	TRBJ1-2	NA	CASSVGQASYGYTF	TGTGCCAGCAGCGTAGGGCAGGCTTCCTATGGCTACACCTTC
TRBV6-5	NA	TRBJ1-1	NA	CASTLSGQYTEAFF	TGTGCCAGCACCTTGAGTGGGCAGTACACTGAAGCTTTCTTT
TRBV12-3/TRBV12-4	NA	TRBJ2-7	NA	CASSRGSIYEQYF	TGTGCCAGCAGTCGGGGTTCAATCTACGAGCAGTACTTC
TRBV15	few	TRBJ1-5	TRBD1	CATSRDRQGLAPQHF	TGTGCCACCAGCAGAGACCGACAGGGTCTTGCGCCCCAGCATTTT
TRBV21-1	NA	TRBJ2-2	NA	CASSKGGVQGHGELFF	TGTGCCAGCAGCAAAGGGGGCGTCCAGGGCCACGGGGAGCTGTTTTTT
TRBV11-2	NA	TRBJ2-7	NA	CASTPWGSSYEQYF	TGTGCCAGCACCCCATGGGGCAGCTCCTACGAGCAGTACTTC
TRBV10-3	NA	TRBJ1-2	TRBD1	CAISEALGQGYVGGYTF	TGTGCCATCAGCGAGGCCTTAGGACAGGGGTATGTGGGAGGCTACACCTTC
TRBV13	NA	TRBJ1-1	NA	CASSPRPNRVGTEAFF	TGTGCCAGCAGCCCTAGGCCCAACAGGGTTGGCACTGAAGCTTTCTTT
TRBV2	NA	TRBJ2-5	TRBD1	CASSGDRAKTQYF	TGTGCCAGCAGTGGCGACAGGGCAAAGACCCAGTACTTC
TRBV29-1	NA	TRBJ1-2	TRBD1	CSVIIGGGYGYTF	TGCAGCGTTATTATAGGGGGCGGCTATGGCTACACCTTC
TRBV15	NA	TRBJ1-5	NA	CATSRGQGASQPQHF	TGTGCCACCAGCAGAGGGCAAGGGGCGAGTCAGCCCCAGCATTTT
TRBV2	NA	TRBJ1-1	TRBD1	CASSVDRGRSAEAFF	TGTGCCAGCAGTGTCGACAGGGGGAGGAGCGCTGAAGCTTTCTTT
TRBV5-5	NA	TRBJ2-1	TRBD1	CASSPGQGVTYNEQFF	TGTGCCAGCAGCCCAGGACAGGGGGTTACCTACAATGAGCAGTTCTTC
TRBV5-5	few	TRBJ1-1	TRBD1	CASSLAPGGPNTEAFF	TGTGCCAGCAGCTTGGCCCCAGGGGGCCCGAACACTGAAGCTTTCTTT
TRBV25-1	NA	TRBJ1-4	NA	CASSMSGEGEKLFF	TGTGCCAGCAGTATGTCAGGGGAGGGTGAAAAACTGTTTTTT
TRBV29-1	NA	TRBJ2-3	NA	CSVGHLTDTQYF	TGCAGCGTTGGGCACCTCACAGATACGCAGTATTTT
TRBV6-5	NA	TRBJ2-5	TRBD2	CASRDIAGGRETQYF	TGTGCCAGCAGGGATATAGCGGGGGGGCGGGAGACCCAGTACTTC
TRBV4-1	NA	TRBJ1-2	NA	CASSQENPGNYGYTF	TGCGCCAGCAGCCAAGAGAATCCGGGAAACTATGGCTACACCTTC
TRBV7-9	NA	TRBJ1-2	NA	CASSLGGSMTVRDGYTF	TGTGCCAGCAGCTTGGGGGGGAGCATGACAGTAAGGGATGGCTACACCTTC
TRBV7-2	NA	TRBJ2-5	TRBD2	CASSAGTSGGETQYF	TGTGCCAGCAGCGCCGGGACTAGCGGGGGGGAGACCCAGTACTTC
TRBV3-1/TRBV3-2	NA	TRBJ1-2	NA	CASSREGLSLYGYTF	TGTGCCAGCAGCCGCGAGGGCCTCTCGCTGTATGGCTACACCTTC
TRBV2	NA	TRBJ1-2	NA	CASRLQGFNYGYTF	TGTGCCAGCAGACTGCAGGGTTTTAACTATGGCTACACCTTC
TRBV5-1	few	TRBJ1-2	NA	CASSHPGDYGYTF	TGCGCCAGCAGCCACCCGGGGGATTATGGCTACACCTTC
TRBV27	NA	TRBJ1-2	TRBD1	CASSLSTQGVYGYTF	TGTGCCAGCAGTTTATCGACCCAGGGGGTCTATGGCTACACCTTC
TRBV19	NA	TRBJ1-3	TRBD1	CASSVGQGSGNTIYF	TGTGCCAGTAGTGTGGGACAGGGCTCTGGAAACACCATATATTTT
TRBV7-9	few	TRBJ1-1	TRBD1	CASTKRSDRANTEAFF	TGTGCCAGCACCAAAAGGTCGGACAGGGCGAACACTGAAGCTTTCTTT
TRBV18	NA	TRBJ2-6	TRBD1	CASSHGQGAAGANVLTF	TGTGCCAGCTCACACGGACAGGGGGCGGCTGGGGCCAACGTCCTGACTTTC
TRBV2	NA	TRBJ1-2	NA	CASSELRPRVYGYTF	TGTGCCAGCAGTGAATTACGGCCACGGGTCTATGGCTACACCTTC
TRBV6-2/TRBV6-3	NA	TRBJ1-1	NA	CVSSLALQGIAMNTEAFF	TGTGTCAGCAGCCTCGCTTTACAGGGAATCGCTATGAACACTGAAGCTTTCTTT
TRBV5-1	NA	TRBJ1-1	NA	CASSLVSGDGSTEAFF	TGCGCCAGCAGCTTGGTTTCGGGAGACGGTAGCACTGAAGCTTTCTTT
TRBV11-2	NA	TRBJ1-2	TRBD1	CASTVTGFNGYTF	TGTGCCAGCACCGTGACAGGGTTCAATGGCTACACCTTC
TRBV6-5	NA	TRBJ1-2	NA	CASSRRVANYGYTF	TGTGCCAGCTCACGCAGGGTAGCTAACTATGGCTACACCTTC
TRBV10-3	NA	TRBJ2-6	NA	CAISPANSGANVLTF	TGTGCCATCAGTCCAGCGAACTCTGGGGCCAACGTCCTGACTTTC
TRBV19	NA	TRBJ1-4	TRBD1	CASSGTGEWYEKLFF	TGTGCCAGTAGTGGGACAGGGGAGTGGTATGAAAAACTGTTTTTT
TRBV7-8	NA	TRBJ2-7	NA	CASRTSLLSYEQYF	TGTGCCAGCAGGACATCCTTGCTTTCCTACGAGCAGTACTTC
TRBV27	NA	TRBJ1-5	NA	CASRRGLEPQHF	TGTGCCTCGCGGAGGGGTTTAGAGCCCCAGCATTTT
TRBV19	once	TRBJ1-5	TRBD1	CASRRDRVGQPQHF	TGTGCCAGCCGCCGGGACAGGGTGGGTCAGCCCCAGCATTTT